These 3 T cell receptor beta chains came from one sample sequenced in a study of radiation and T cells in renal cell carcinoma. The time point: blood 4 weeks post-SBRT, at nephrectomy. Treatment noted: 15 Gy SBRT to primary tumor, nephrectomy 4 weeks later. The method was immunoSEQ multiplex PCR; TCRdb's version includes in-frame clones alone and lacks a portion of them. This table has approximately 29,000 clones, approximately 84% appearing once. Sequenced material: blood, taken from a patient whose treatment included radiotherapy and nephrectomy. The origin of the receptors is a man aged 60-69 years with renal cell carcinoma.

The chain links TRBV6-5 to TRBJ2-1; 7 bases are shared with TRBD2. CDR3 length: 15 residues. CDR1 and CDR2 from the germline V gene are MNHEY and SVGAGI. Trimming cost V 4 bases and J 7 bases; bases outside gene matches: 10. The CDR3 loop is CASSSRTRRENEQFF. CDR3 DNA sequence: TGTGCCAGCAGTTCGCGGACTAGAAGGGAAAATGAGCAGTTCTTC.

The chain recombines TRBV30 with TRBJ2-7; unclear D gene. V shed 5 bases and J shed 0 bases, with 14 bases lying between them. Looked up from germline, CDR1 is GTSNPN and CDR2 is SVGIG (reference sequence). This CDR3 is 14 amino acids long. CDR3 protein: CAWVPQTRSYEQYF. The DNA of the CDR3 is TGTGCCTGGGTTCCCCAGACACGCTCCTACGAGCAGTACTTC.

The rearrangement joins TRBV6-5 to TRBJ1-2, with D possibly matching TRBD1 (6 bases). Per germline, CDR1 MNHEY and CDR2 SVGAGI. This CDR3 contains 15 residues. Deletions cut 7 bases from V and 4 bases from J, with 19 bases between. The CDR3 spells CASTREGRGAYGYTF. The CDR3 DNA reads TGTGCCAGCACCCGCGAGGGTAGGGGGGCCTATGGCTACACCTTC.